What follows are 19 T cell receptor beta chains derived from one specimen sequenced in a study of regulatory T cells in long-lasting Graves disease. Specified time point: newly diagnosed GD, antithyroid drugs for less than 3 months. The authors made the TCR library using RNA they extracted from PBMCs. Arm-PCR of CDR3 regions with iRepertoire HTBI primers generated TCR beta libraries. TCRdb itself ran the multiplex PCR reads through MiXCR, one entry per CDR3 protein. The sample records 450,000 to 500,000 distinct CDR3 sequences, roughly 15% being singletons. These sequences were also reported in another study, on T cells in Graves' hyperthyroidism and ophthalmopathy.

Sequenced here: peripheral blood mononuclear cells (PBMCs), sampled at new diagnosis, from a patient treated with antithyroid drugs. Every receptor here comes from a man between 35 and 55 years old with Graves disease.

This clonotype was detected many times. This rearrangement joins TRBV5-1 to TRBJ2-1, with D unresolved. Germline V gives CDR1 SGHRS, CDR2 YFSETQ. V was pared by 0 bases and J by 5 bases, with 3 bases between. The CDR3 runs 12 residues. The CDR3 region is CASSLENNEQFF. The CDR3 coding sequence is TGCGCCAGCAGCTTGGAAAACAATGAGCAGTTCTTC.

The gene calls are TRBV27 and TRBJ1-1; perhaps TRBD1 as D (5 bases). The length of the CDR3 is 13 residues. V gave up 10 bases and J gave up 5 bases, with 17 bases separating them. Germline V lookup: CDR1 MNHEY, CDR2 SMNVEV (reference sequence). The CDR3 reads CATRESRGTEAFF. The CDR3 DNA reads TGTGCCACCCGTGAAAGTCGGGGGACTGAAGCTTTCTTT.

On this clonotype: This may arise from a read error, as a much more abundant clone is one base away. The chain recombines TRBV3-1 with TRBJ2-7; the D is unclear. Matching the DNA end better, TRBJ2-5 makes the J call doubtful. Germline CDR1 reads LGHDT; CDR2 reads YNNKEL (reference sequence). CDR3 length: 15 residues. CDR3 nucleotide sequence: TGTGCCAGCAGCCAAGACTCAGCCCCTTTGGGGACCCAGTACTTC. Residues: CASSQDSAPLGTQYF.

This clonotype was observed at least ten times. This chain uses TRBV7-9 with TRBJ2-7, with 9 nucleotides matching TRBD1. Germline V gene data show CDR1 as SEHNR and CDR2 as FQNEAQ (reference sequence). The CDR3 is 13 amino acids. Trimming took 6 bases from V and 9 from J; bases not matched to a gene: 9. The CDR3 sequence is CASSPGQGAMQYF. The CDR3 DNA follows: TGTGCCAGCAGTCCGGGACAGGGCGCAATGCAGTACTTC.

This clonotype was seen ten or more times. The J gene is TRBJ2-5, the V gene TRBV10-3; D gene unclear. From germline, CDR1 is ENHRY and CDR2 SYGVKD. Trimming cost V 2 bases and J 2 bases, with 6 bases left between them. CDR3 size: 13 residues. CDR3 sequence reads: CAISEGGQETQYF. The CDR3 nucleotides read TGTGCCATCAGTGAGGGTGGGCAAGAGACCCAGTACTTC.

This clonotype was observed at least ten times. The V and J genes are TRBV5-1 and TRBJ2-7; 10 bases align to TRBD1. With V trimmed by 4 bases and J by 5 bases, 3 bases remained unmatched. The CDR3 totals 13 residues. Germline CDR1 and CDR2: SGHRS and YFSETQ. The CDR3 region has the DNA TGCGCCAGCAGCACGGACAGGGGGGACGAGCAGTACTTC. Residues: CASSTDRGDEQYF. The entire variable domain, with the rest obtained from reference TRBV5-1 and TRBJ2-7, is as follows: KAGVTQTPRYLIKTRGQQVTLSCSPISGHRSVSWYQQTPGQGLQFLFEYFSETQRNKGNFPGRFSGRQFSNSRSEMNVSTLELGDSALYLCASSTDRGDEQYFGPGTRLTVT.

This sequence joins TRBV5-1 and TRBJ2-5; TRBD2 might be the D (5 bases). Trimming pared 4 bases from V and 5 bases from J, leaving 15 bases between. Per the germline V gene, CDR1 is SGHRS and CDR2 is YFSETQ. This CDR3 contains 14 residues. CDR3 DNA sequence: TGCGCCAGCAGCCCCGACGGGGTGAGGGAGACCCAGTACTTC. Translating it yields CASSPDGVRETQYF.

The DNA of the CDR3 is TGTGCCAGCAGCCAACACCTAGGGCCCTACAATGAGCAGTTCTTC. The encoded protein is CASSQHLGPYNEQFF. The chain combines TRBV14 with TRBJ2-1; D remains ambiguous. V was trimmed by 2 bases and J by 2 bases, leaving 10 bases between them. This CDR3 has 15 residues. Germline V gene sequence: CDR1 SGHDN, CDR2 FVKESK. The full variable domain, its missing parts supplied by reference TRBV14 and TRBJ2-1, is EAGVTQFPSHSVIEKGQTVTLRCDPISGHDNLYWYRRVMGKEIKFLLHFVKESKQDESGMPNNRFLAERTGGTYSTLKVQPAELEDSGVYFCASSQHLGPYNEQFFGPGTRLTVL.

This clonotype has only a few counts. This may come from a read error, since a much larger clone is one base off. The chain links TRBV28 to TRBJ2-2; D is unclear. The CDR3 length is 14 residues. Germline values: CDR1 MDHEN, CDR2 SYDVKM. CDR3 nucleotides: TGTGCCAGCGGTTTAGGCGCGAACACCGGGGAGCTGTTTTTT. It yields the protein CASGLGANTGELFF.

Comment on this clonotype: Being one base from a much bigger clone, this may be a read error. Without the conserved terminal phenylalanine or tryptophan, this CDR3 likely stems from a read error. The chain employs TRBV20-1 and TRBJ2-5; D not resolved. Germline lookup yields CDR1 DFQATT and CDR2 SNEGSKA (reference sequence). The CDR3 sequence is 13 residues long. Deletions cut 3 bases from V and 0 bases from J, with 8 bases between. The DNA of the CDR3 is TGCAGTGCTAGTAATACAGACCAAGAGACCCAGTACATC. Its translation: CSASNTDQETQYI.

This clonotype was found a few times. V and J are TRBV19 and TRBJ2-2; D unresolved. The CDR3 is 15 amino acids. V lost 0 bases, J lost 6 bases, and 11 bases lay in between. Germline V lookup: CDR1 LNHDA, CDR2 SQIVND (reference sequence). CDR3 region: CASSIESTWSGELFF. Here the CDR3 DNA reads TGTGCCAGTAGTATAGAGTCCACCTGGTCCGGGGAGCTGTTTTTT.

On this clonotype itself: Just one base apart from a much larger clone, this may be a read error. The rearrangement joins TRBV24-1 to TRBJ2-7, with D possibly TRBD1 on 5 matching bases. This CDR3 region has 12 residues. Germline CDR1 and CDR2: KGHDR and SFDVKD. The CDR3 nucleotides read TGTACCACCGCTACAGGACCCTACGAGCAGTACTTC. Translating it yields CTTATGPYEQYF.

Ten or more counts support this clonotype. The chain has TRBV24-1 and TRBJ2-1; 7 bases fit TRBD1. The CDR3 is 16 residues long. Germline V gene lookup returns CDR1 KGHDR and CDR2 SFDVKD. V gave up 4 bases and J gave up 1 base; unmatched junction bases: 6. The CDR3 reads CATSDPGTESYNEQFF. The CDR3 DNA follows: TGTGCCACCAGTGACCCTGGGACAGAATCCTACAATGAGCAGTTCTTC.

The rearrangement links TRBV12-3 or TRBV12-4 to TRBJ2-5; D unclear. V lost 8 bases and J 2 bases, leaving 15 bases between the germline ends. This CDR3 spans 14 amino acids. The CDR3 loop is CASAATLGQETQYF. In DNA form, the CDR3 reads TGTGCCAGCGCCGCGACACTGGGACAAGAGACCCAGTACTTC.

With regard to this clonotype: In this CDR3 the conserved last residue, phenylalanine or tryptophan, is missing, so a read error is likely. The CDR3 DNA reads as TGTGCCAGCAGTTACAGTAGGGACACTGAAGCTTTCTCT. Its protein product is CASSYSRDTEAFS. This rearrangement joins TRBV6-5 to TRBJ1-1, with D hard to call. Trimming took off 2 bases at V and 3 bases at J, with 7 bases between the two ends. Germline CDR1 reads MNHEY; CDR2 reads SVGAGI. The length of the CDR3 is 13 residues.

The rearrangement uses TRBV7-2 and TRBJ2-3; tentative D call: TRBD1 (5 bases). Trimming removed 2 bases at V and 0 bases at J, with 12 bases between. The CDR3 is 16 residues long. Germline V gene data show CDR1 as SGHTA and CDR2 as FQGNSA. CDR3 sequence: CASSLWGWRSTDTQYF. The CDR3 bases are TGTGCCAGCAGCTTATGGGGCTGGCGGAGCACAGATACGCAGTATTTT.

This clonotype has a count of ten or more. The V gene is TRBV7-2, the J gene TRBJ2-1; 11 bases match TRBD2. This CDR3 has 17 amino acids. In germline, CDR1 is SGHTA, CDR2 FQGNSA. The V gene end was trimmed by 0 bases and the J gene end by 5 bases; junction bases not matched to a gene: 6. CDR3 in amino acids: CASSLAPGLADDNEQFF. In DNA form, the CDR3 reads TGTGCCAGCAGCTTAGCTCCGGGACTAGCGGATGACAATGAGCAGTTCTTC.

The CDR3 region is CSAKGRLGYGYTF. CDR3 nucleotide sequence: TGCAGTGCTAAGGGACGTCTGGGCTATGGCTACACCTTC. The chain has TRBV20-1 and TRBJ1-2; D perhaps matches TRBD1 (5 bases). The germline gives CDR1 DFQATT, CDR2 SNEGSKA (reference sequence). Trimming pared 4 bases from V and 4 bases from J, leaving 13 bases between. This CDR3 spans 13 amino acids.

This clonotype appeared a few times. The chain employs TRBV20-1 and TRBJ2-7, with D perhaps matching TRBD2 (5 bases). The CDR3 is made up of 12 amino acids. CDR1 is DFQATT and CDR2 is SNEGSKA in the germline V gene (reference sequence). V shed 5 bases and J shed 0 bases, with 8 bases lying between them. CDR3 loop: CSAPRDSYEQYF. The CDR3 DNA reads as TGCAGTGCTCCCCGGGACTCCTACGAGCAGTACTTC.